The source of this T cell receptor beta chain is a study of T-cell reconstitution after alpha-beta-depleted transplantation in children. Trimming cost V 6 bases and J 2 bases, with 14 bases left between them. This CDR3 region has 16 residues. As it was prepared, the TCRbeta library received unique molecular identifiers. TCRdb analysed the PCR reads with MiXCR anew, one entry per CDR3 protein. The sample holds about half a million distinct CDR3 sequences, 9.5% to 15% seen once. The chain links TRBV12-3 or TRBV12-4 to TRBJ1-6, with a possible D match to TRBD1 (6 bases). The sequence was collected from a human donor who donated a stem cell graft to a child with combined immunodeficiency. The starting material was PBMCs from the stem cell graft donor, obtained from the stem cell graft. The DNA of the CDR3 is TGTGCCAGCAGCACGGGGGCGATCACCTATAATTCACCCCTCCACTTT. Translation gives CASSTGAITYNSPLHF.